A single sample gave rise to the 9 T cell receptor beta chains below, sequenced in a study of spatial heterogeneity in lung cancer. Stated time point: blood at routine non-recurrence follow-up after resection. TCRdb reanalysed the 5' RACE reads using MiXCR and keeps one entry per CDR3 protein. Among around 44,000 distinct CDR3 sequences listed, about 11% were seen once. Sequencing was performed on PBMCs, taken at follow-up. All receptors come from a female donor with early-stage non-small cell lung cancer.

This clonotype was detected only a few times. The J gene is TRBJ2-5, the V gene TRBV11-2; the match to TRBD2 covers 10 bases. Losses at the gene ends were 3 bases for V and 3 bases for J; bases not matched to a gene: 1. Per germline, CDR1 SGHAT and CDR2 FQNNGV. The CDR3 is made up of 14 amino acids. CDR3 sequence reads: CASSFGLAEETQYF. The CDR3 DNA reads TGTGCCAGCAGCTTTGGACTAGCGGAAGAGACCCAGTACTTC.

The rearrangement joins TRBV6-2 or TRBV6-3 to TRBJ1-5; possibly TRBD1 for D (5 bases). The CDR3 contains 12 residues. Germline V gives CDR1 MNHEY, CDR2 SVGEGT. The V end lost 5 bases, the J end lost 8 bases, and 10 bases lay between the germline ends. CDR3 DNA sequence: TGTGCCAGCAGTGAAAGGGGCAAGCCCCAGCATTTT. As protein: CASSERGKPQHF.

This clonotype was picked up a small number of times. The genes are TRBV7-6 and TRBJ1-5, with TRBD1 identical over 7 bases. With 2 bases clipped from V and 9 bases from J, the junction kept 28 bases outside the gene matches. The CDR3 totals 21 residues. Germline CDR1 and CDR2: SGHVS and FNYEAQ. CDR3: CASSLMPGDRTGAMGGPPQHF. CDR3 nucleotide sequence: TGTGCCAGCAGCTTAATGCCGGGGGACCGGACAGGAGCTATGGGGGGACCGCCCCAGCATTTT.

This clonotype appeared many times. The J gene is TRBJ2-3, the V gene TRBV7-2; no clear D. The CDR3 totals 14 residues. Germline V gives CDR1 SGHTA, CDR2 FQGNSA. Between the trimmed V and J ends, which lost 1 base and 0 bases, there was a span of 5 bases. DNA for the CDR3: TGTGCCAGCAGCTTAGACGGTAGCACAGATACGCAGTATTTT. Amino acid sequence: CASSLDGSTDTQYF.

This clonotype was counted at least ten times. The CDR3 here is CAIGTDQNAFQPQHF. CDR3 DNA sequence: TGTGCCATCGGCACAGATCAGAATGCGTTTCAGCCCCAGCATTTT. The chain combines TRBV10-3 with TRBJ1-5, with D uncertain. CDR1 ENHRY and CDR2 SYGVKD come from the germline V gene. Trimming took 8 bases from V and 6 from J, leaving 20 bases between them. The CDR3 contains 15 residues.

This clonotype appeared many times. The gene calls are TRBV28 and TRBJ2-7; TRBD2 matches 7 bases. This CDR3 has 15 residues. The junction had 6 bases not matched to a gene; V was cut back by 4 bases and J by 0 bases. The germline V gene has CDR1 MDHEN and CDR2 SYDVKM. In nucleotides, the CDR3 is TGTGCCAGCAGTTCCCCGACTAGCATCTCCTACGAGCAGTACTTC. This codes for CASSSPTSISYEQYF.

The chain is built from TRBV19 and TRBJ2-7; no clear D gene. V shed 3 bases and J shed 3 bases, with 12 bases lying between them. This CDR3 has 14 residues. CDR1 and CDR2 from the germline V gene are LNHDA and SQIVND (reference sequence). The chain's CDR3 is CASSIGQIHYEQYF. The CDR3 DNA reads TGTGCCAGTAGTATCGGGCAAATTCACTACGAGCAGTACTTC.

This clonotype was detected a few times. Written as DNA, the CDR3 is TGTGCCACCAGCAGCCCCCGAGGGGGGAGCAATCAGCCCCAGCATTTT. It encodes CATSSPRGGSNQPQHF. The chain combines TRBV15 with TRBJ1-5, with D maybe TRBD1 (6 bases). The CDR3 is 16 amino acids. Germline loops: CDR1 LNHNV, CDR2 YYDKDF (reference sequence). V was clipped by 3 bases and J by 1 base, with 13 bases between them.

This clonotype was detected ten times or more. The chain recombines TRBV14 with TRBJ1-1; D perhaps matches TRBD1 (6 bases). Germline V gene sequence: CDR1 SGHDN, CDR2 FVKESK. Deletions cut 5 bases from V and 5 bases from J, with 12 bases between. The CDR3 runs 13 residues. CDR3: CASSYRVRTEAFF. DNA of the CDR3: TGTGCCAGCAGCTACAGGGTGAGGACTGAAGCTTTCTTT.